This T cell receptor beta chain was sequenced for a study of Graves' ophthalmopathy and Graves' hyperthyroidism. This clonotype was counted at least ten times. V was clipped by 5 bases and J by 2 bases; unmatched bases: 9. The CDR3 has 15 amino acids. Germline V gene lookup returns CDR1 SGHVS and CDR2 FQNEAQ. Beta-chain TCR CDR3 regions were amplified from RNA transcripts. An opening RT-PCR round employed HTBI primers and preceded a second-round multiplex PCR. From the multiplex PCR reads, TCRdb called clonotypes with MiXCR, one entry per CDR3 protein. Counted here are roughly 500,000 distinct CDR3 sequences, about 15% occurring once; the ten biggest clones make up approximately 9.8%.

The chain uses TRBV7-8 and TRBJ2-7, with TRBD1 identical over 7 bases. Specimen: blood. The clonotype comes from a woman aged 25 to 39 with Graves' ophthalmopathy. The CDR3 protein is CASSVRDSRPYEQYF. In nucleotides, the CDR3 is TGTGCCAGCAGCGTACGGGACAGTCGACCCTACGAGCAGTACTTC.